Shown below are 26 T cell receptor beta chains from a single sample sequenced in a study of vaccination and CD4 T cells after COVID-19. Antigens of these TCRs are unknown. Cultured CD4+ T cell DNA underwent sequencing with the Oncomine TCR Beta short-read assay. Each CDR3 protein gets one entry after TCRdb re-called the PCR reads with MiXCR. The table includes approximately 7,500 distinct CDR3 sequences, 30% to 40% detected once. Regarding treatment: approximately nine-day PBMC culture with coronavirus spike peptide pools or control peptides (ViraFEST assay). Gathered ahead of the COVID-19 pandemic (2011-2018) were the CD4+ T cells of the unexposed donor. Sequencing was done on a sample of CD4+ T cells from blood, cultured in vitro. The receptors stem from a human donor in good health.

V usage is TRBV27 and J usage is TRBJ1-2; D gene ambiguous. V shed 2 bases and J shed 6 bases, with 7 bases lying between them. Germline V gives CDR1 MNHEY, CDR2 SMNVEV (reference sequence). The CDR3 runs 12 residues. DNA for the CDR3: TGTGCCAGCAGTTTAAGAGGCCATGGCTACACCTTC. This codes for CASSLRGHGYTF.

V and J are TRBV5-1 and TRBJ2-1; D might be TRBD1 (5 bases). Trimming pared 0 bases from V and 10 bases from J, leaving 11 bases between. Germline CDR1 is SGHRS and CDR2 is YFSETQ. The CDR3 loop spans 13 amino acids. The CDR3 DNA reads TGCGCCAGCAGCTTGGACCTCCAGGGCGAGCAGTTCTTC. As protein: CASSLDLQGEQFF.

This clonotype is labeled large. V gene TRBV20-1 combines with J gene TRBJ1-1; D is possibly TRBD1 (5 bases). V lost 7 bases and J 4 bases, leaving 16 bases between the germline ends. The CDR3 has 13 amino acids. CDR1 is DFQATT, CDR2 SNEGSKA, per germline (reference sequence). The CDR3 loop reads CSVRGQGGTEAFF. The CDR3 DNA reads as TGCAGTGTCAGAGGGCAGGGAGGCACTGAAGCTTTCTTT.

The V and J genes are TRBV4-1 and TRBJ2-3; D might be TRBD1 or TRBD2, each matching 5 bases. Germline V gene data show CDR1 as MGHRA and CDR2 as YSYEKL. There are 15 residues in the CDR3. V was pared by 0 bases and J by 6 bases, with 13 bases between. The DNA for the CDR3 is TGCGCCAGCAGCCAAGACCGGGGACGTGGGGATACGCAGTATTTT. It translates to CASSQDRGRGDTQYF.

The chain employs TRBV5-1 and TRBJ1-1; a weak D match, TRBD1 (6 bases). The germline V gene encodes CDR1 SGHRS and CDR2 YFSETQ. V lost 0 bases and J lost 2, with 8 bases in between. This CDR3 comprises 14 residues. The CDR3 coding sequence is TGCGCCAGCAGCTTGGGGACAGATAACACTGAAGCTTTCTTT. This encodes CASSLGTDNTEAFF.

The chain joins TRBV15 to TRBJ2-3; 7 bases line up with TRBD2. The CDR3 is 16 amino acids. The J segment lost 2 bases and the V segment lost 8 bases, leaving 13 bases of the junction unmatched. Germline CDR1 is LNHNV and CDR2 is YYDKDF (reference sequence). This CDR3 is CATLRTGGGNTDTQYF. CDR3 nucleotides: TGTGCCACCCTAAGGACCGGCGGGGGTAACACAGATACGCAGTATTTT.

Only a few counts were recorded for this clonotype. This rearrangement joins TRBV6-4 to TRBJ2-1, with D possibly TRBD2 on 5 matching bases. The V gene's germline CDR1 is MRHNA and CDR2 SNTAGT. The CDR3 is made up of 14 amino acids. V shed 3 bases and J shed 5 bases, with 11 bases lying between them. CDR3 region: CASSENSENNEQFF. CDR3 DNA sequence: TGTGCCAGCAGTGAAAATAGCGAGAACAATGAGCAGTTCTTC.

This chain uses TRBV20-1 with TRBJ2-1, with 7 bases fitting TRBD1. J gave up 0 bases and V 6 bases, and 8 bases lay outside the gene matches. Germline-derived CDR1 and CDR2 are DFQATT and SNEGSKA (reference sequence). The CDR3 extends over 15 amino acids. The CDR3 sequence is CSASGTVASYNEQFF. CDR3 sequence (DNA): TGCAGTGCCTCAGGGACAGTCGCCTCCTACAATGAGCAGTTCTTC.

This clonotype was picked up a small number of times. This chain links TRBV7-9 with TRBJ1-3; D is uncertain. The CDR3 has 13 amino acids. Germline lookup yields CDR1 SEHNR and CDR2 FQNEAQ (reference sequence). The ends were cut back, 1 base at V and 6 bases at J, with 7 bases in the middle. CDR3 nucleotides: TGTGCCAGCAGCTTAGAGGAATTAAACACCATATATTTT. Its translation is CASSLEELNTIYF.

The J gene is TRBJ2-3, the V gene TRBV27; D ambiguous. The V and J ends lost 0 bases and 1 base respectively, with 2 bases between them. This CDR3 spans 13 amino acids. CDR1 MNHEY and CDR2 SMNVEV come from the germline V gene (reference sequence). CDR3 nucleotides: TGTGCCAGCAGTTTATCCCGCACAGATACGCAGTATTTT. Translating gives CASSLSRTDTQYF.

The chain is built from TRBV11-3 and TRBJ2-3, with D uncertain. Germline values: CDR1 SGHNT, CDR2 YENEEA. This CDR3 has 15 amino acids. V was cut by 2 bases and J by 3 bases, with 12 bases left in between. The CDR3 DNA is TGTGCCAGCAGCTTACTCACCTCTCTGACAGATACGCAGTATTTT. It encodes CASSLLTSLTDTQYF.

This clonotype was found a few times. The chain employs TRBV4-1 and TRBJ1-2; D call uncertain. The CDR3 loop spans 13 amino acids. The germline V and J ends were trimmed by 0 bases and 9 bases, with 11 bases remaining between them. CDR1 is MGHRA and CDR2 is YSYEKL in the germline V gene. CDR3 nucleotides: TGCGCCAGCAGCCAAGAAAGGTCCGTGAGCTACACCTTC. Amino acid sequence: CASSQERSVSYTF.

CDR3 sequence (DNA): TGTGCCAGCAGACGCCAGACAGGGGCCTACGAGCAGTACTTC. It specifies CASRRQTGAYEQYF. This chain links TRBV6-1 with TRBJ2-7, with TRBD1 matching 8 bases. The V gene's germline CDR1 is MNHNS and CDR2 SASEGT. The J segment lost 2 bases and the V segment lost 6 bases, leaving 6 bases of the junction unmatched. The CDR3 loop spans 14 amino acids.

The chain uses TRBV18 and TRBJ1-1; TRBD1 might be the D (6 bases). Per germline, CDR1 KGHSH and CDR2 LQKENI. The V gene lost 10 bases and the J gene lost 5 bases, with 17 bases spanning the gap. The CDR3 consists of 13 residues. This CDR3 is CATLGGRETEAFF. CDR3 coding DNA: TGTGCCACCCTTGGGGGCCGAGAGACTGAAGCTTTCTTT.

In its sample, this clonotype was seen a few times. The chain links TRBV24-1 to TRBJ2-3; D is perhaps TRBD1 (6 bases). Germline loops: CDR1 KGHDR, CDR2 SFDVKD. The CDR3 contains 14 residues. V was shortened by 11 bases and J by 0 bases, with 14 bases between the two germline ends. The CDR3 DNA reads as TGTGCCAGTCAGGGGACCGCTAGCACAGATACGCAGTATTTT. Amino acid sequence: CASQGTASTDTQYF.

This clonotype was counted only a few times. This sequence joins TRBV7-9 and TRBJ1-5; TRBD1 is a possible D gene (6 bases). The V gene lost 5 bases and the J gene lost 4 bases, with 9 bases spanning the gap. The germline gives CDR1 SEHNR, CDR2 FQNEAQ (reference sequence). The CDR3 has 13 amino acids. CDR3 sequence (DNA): TGTGCCAGCAGCCTCGGACAGAATCAGCCCCAGCATTTT. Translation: CASSLGQNQPQHF. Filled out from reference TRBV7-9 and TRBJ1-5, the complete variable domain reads DTGVSQNPRHKITKRGQNVTFRCDPISEHNRLYWYRQTLGQGPEFLTYFQNEAQLEKSRLLSDRFSAERPKGSFSTLEIQRTEQGDSAMYLCASSLGQNQPQHFGDGTRLSIL.

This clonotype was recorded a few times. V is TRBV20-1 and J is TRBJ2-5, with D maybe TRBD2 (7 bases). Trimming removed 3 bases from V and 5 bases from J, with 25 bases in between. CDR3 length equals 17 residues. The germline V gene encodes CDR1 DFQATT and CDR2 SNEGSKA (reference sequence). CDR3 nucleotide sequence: TGCAGTGCTAGCGAAATAGGGGGGGGGCGTTTCGGTGAGACCCAGTACTTC. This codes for CSASEIGGGRFGETQYF.

The CDR3 coding sequence is TGTGCCAGCAGCAGGGCGACAGGAGCCGACTATGGCTACACCTTC. It encodes CASSRATGADYGYTF. This chain links TRBV5-6 with TRBJ1-2; perhaps TRBD1 as D (6 bases). The CDR3 is made up of 15 amino acids. The germline gives CDR1 SGHDT, CDR2 YYEEEE. The V and J ends lost 4 bases and 3 bases respectively, with 16 bases between them.

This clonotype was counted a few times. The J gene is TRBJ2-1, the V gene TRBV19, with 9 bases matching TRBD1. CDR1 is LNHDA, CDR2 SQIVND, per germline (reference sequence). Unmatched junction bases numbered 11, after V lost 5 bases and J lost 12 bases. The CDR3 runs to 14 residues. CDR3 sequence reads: CASSPGTGFGGQFF. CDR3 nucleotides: TGTGCCAGTAGTCCTGGGACAGGGTTTGGAGGGCAGTTCTTC.

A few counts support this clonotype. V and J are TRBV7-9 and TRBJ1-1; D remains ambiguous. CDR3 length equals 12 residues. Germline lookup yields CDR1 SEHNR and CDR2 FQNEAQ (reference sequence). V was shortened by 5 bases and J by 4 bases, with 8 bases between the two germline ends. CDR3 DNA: TGTGCCAGCAGCCGGGGTTCCACTGAAGCTTTCTTT. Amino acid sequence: CASSRGSTEAFF.

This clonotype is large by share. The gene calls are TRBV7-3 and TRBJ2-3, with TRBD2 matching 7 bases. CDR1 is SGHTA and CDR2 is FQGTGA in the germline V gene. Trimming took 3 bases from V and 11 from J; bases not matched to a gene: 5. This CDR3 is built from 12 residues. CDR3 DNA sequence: TGTGCCAGCAGCTTCTATGGGGGGGAGCAGTATTTT. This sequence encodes CASSFYGGEQYF.

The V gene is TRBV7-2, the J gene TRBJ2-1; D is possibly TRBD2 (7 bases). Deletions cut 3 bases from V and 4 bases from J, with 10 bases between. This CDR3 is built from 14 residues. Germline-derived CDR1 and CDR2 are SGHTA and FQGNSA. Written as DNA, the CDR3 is TGTGCCAGCAGCTTGGGGGGGCCATACAATGAGCAGTTCTTC. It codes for CASSLGGPYNEQFF.

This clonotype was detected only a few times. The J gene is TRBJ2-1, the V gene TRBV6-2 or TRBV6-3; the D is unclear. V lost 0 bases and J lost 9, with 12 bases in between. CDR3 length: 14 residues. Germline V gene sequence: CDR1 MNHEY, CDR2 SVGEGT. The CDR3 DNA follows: TGTGCCAGCAGTTACTCGATTACAAGTGGTGAGCAGTTCTTC. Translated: CASSYSITSGEQFF.

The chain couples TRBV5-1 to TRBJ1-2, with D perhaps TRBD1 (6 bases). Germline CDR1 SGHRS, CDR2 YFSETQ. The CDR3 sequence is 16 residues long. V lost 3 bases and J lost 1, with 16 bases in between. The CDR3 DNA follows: TGCGCCAGCAGCTCCAGGGGAGGGCGGGATAACTATGGCTACACCTTC. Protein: CASSSRGGRDNYGYTF.

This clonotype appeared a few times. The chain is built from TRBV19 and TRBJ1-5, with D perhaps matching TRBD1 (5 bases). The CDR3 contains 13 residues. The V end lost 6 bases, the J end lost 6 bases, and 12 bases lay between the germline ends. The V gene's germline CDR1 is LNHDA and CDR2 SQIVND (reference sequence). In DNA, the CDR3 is TGTGCCAGTAGCCCAGGGAGGACTCAGCCCCAGCATTTT. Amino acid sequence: CASSPGRTQPQHF.

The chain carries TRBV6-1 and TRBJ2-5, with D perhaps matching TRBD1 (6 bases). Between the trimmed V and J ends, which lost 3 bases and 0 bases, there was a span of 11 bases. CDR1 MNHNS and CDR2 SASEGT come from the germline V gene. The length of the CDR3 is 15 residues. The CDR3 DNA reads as TGTGCCAGCAGTGAGGTAAAGGGGGACCAAGAGACCCAGTACTTC. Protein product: CASSEVKGDQETQYF.